The present entry profiles one TCR beta chain with its context. This specimen comes from a study of shared clonotypes between healthy human individuals. Several immunoSEQ plates held equal portions of the genomic DNA taken from each subset. The assay was immunoSEQ multiplex PCR, and TCRdb's table has in-frame clones only and misses some. The data show about 730,000 clones, roughly 72% seen once. Germline-derived CDR1 and CDR2 are MNHNY and SVGAGI (reference sequence). CDR3 length: 15 amino acids. V was pared by 5 bases and J by 4 bases, with 6 bases of the junction left unmatched. The sequence was collected from a woman in her 30s in good health. Sequencing was performed on memory CD4+ T cells sorted from blood. Subset denoted: CD45RA-negative fraction. This chain uses TRBV6-6 with TRBJ2-7; 12 bases are a match to TRBD2. Written as DNA, the CDR3 is TGTGCCAGCAGTCCAAGGACTAGCGGGGAATACGAGCAGTACTTC. Protein: CASSPRTSGEYEQYF.